This is a list of T cell receptor beta chains from one sample in a study of blood T cells in healthy people across ages. Each CDR3 protein gets one entry after TCRdb re-called the 5' RACE reads with MiXCR. The data contain about 640,000 distinct CDR3 sequences, approximately 30% of them singletons. The sample was blood. Receptors were obtained from a woman older than 75 in good health. The CDR3 runs from the conserved cysteine through the conserved F or W.

V gene,CDR3 length,CDR3 protein
TRBV7-6,15,CASSPPGLGPGELFF
TRBV20-1,15,CSARGTSGGINEQFF
TRBV5-6,15,CASSSGLVPSNEQFF
TRBV7-2,14,CASRPGTGAETQYF
TRBV27,15,CASSYFTAADSPLHF
TRBV5-1,16,CASSYGGVRDVDTQYF
TRBV10-3,11,CAISDNYEQYF
TRBV29-1,13,CSVVASPGAEAFF
TRBV6-5,15,CASRSLGEGQETQYF
TRBV27,15,CASRLGTVNTGELFF
TRBV27,14,CASRLRGHGTEAFF
TRBV10-2,12,CASSRSGETQYF
TRBV7-2,16,CASSRSRGAITDTQYF
TRBV6-6,16,CASSSLAALSGNEQFF
TRBV19,15,CASRRTSGGSETQYF
TRBV4-1,13,CASKGRANTEAFF
TRBV30,12,CAWSAGPRSQYF
TRBV29-1,15,CSVDSGVSGANVLTF
TRBV11-1,16,CASSFGGQGAGTEAFF
TRBV7-8,14,CASSLNRQWETQYF
TRBV7-3,15,CASSLGTRSSHEQYF
TRBV2,11,CASRDDYEQYF
TRBV5-1,17,CASRPGTSSSSYNEQYF
TRBV6-5,15,CASSYSQGRTGERFF
TRBV20-1,11,CSASRWDEQYF
TRBV6-1,18,CASSHSLGLRSSYNEQFF
TRBV2,15,CASRLDRGVNQPQHF
TRBV27,15,CASSLRTGSHNEQFF
TRBV5-1,14,CASSLQGEGTEAFF
TRBV6-2/TRBV6-3,11,CASSRGSREYF
TRBV6-4,18,CASSVRDRGALSNQPQHF
TRBV19,13,CASSEGLNQPQHF
TRBV7-9,13,CASSLGEYSPLHF
TRBV2,13,CASSPTAGTHSTF
TRBV6-5,15,CASSPIGTADSPLHF
TRBV15,14,CATSSGLWGETQYF
TRBV25-1,22,CASSEYSVRGFISGGAGDTQYF
TRBV20-1,12,CSAREDSYEQYF
TRBV10-3,13,CAADGGPVTEAFF
TRBV12-3/TRBV12-4,15,CASSLSNRPQETQYF
TRBV7-8,15,CASSSEGQGVYGYTF
TRBV7-2,16,CASSPAPRPGRGEQYF
TRBV7-2,15,CASSSTSGGGNEQFF
TRBV12-3/TRBV12-4,16,CASTIEGGAHTGELFF
TRBV20-1,13,CSATGGRGTEAFF